This TCR beta chain was recovered during a study of control samples from healthy donors and cancer patients. This clone is a singleton in its sample. The method was immunoSEQ multiplex PCR; TCRdb's version includes in-frame clones alone and lacks a portion of them. The sample consists of over 80,000 clones, around four fifths of them appearing once. V was pared by 2 bases and J by 8 bases, with 12 bases between. The CDR3 is 13 amino acids. Germline V gene data show CDR1 as MGHDK and CDR2 as SYGVNS. What was sequenced was blood. The receptor was derived from a man aged 30 to 39 in good health. This chain connects TRBV25-1 to TRBJ1-2; D is possibly TRBD1 (6 bases). As DNA, the CDR3 is TGTGCCAGCAGTGAACGCGGGGGCAGGGGCTACACCTTC. Translated, it gives CASSERGGRGYTF.